This is a list of T cell receptor beta chains from one sample in a study of Graves' ophthalmopathy and Graves' hyperthyroidism. MiXCR, run by TCRdb on the multiplex PCR reads, gives a single entry per CDR3 protein. The sample consists of 200,000 to 250,000 distinct CDR3 sequences, roughly 29% of them appearing once. Sequencing input: peripheral blood. The source of these receptors is a man aged 50-59 years with Graves' ophthalmopathy. The CDR3 runs from the conserved cysteine through the conserved F or W. D genes are given only for firm matches. Rows may omit the clone size; those that give it use once, few, many or a size class.

clone size: NA
V gene: TRBV6-5
J gene: TRBJ2-7
D gene: NA
CDR3 protein: CASSYGGSHEQYF
CDR3 DNA: TGTGCCAGCAGTTACGGGGGGTCGCACGAGCAGTACTTC

clone size: many
V gene: TRBV6-2/TRBV6-3
J gene: TRBJ1-1
D gene: NA
CDR3 protein: CASSYSWTTSSRAFF
CDR3 DNA: TGTGCCAGCAGTTACTCTTGGACAACCTCCTCCCGAGCTTTCTTT

clone size: NA
V gene: TRBV6-1
J gene: TRBJ1-6
D gene: TRBD1
CDR3 protein: CASSPTTGSSYNSPLHF
CDR3 DNA: TGTGCCAGCAGTCCTACGACAGGGAGCTCCTATAATTCACCCCTCCACTTT

clone size: many
V gene: TRBV11-2
J gene: TRBJ2-7
D gene: NA
CDR3 protein: CASSLVWDEQYF
CDR3 DNA: TGTGCCAGCAGCTTAGTGTGGGACGAGCAGTACTTC

clone size: many
V gene: TRBV5-6
J gene: TRBJ1-1
D gene: NA
CDR3 protein: CASSQGRTVNTEAFF
CDR3 DNA: TGTGCCAGCAGCCAGGGGAGGACGGTGAACACTGAAGCTTTCTTT

clone size: many
V gene: TRBV5-1
J gene: TRBJ2-5
D gene: TRBD1
CDR3 protein: CASSYQPGQQETQYF
CDR3 DNA: TGCGCCAGCAGCTACCAACCGGGACAGCAAGAGACCCAGTACTTC

clone size: many
V gene: TRBV28
J gene: TRBJ2-5
D gene: NA
CDR3 protein: CASSFAGPETQYF
CDR3 DNA: TGTGCCAGCAGTTTCGCAGGGCCGGAGACCCAGTACTTC

clone size: once
V gene: TRBV6-1
J gene: TRBJ1-1
D gene: TRBD1
CDR3 protein: CASRAEGAITEAFF
CDR3 DNA: TGTGCCAGCAGAGCTGAGGGGGCAATCACTGAAGCTTTCTTT

clone size: many
V gene: TRBV28
J gene: TRBJ1-5
D gene: NA
CDR3 protein: CATRVRQTNSNQPQHF
CDR3 DNA: TGTGCCACCCGGGTACGGCAGACGAATAGCAATCAGCCCCAGCATTTT

clone size: many
V gene: TRBV6-1
J gene: TRBJ2-6
D gene: NA
CDR3 protein: CASSETGTSGANVLTF
CDR3 DNA: TGTGCCAGCAGTGAAACAGGCACCTCTGGGGCCAACGTCCTGACTTTC